This TCR beta chain was sequenced for a study of T cells in Graves' hyperthyroidism and ophthalmopathy. This clonotype showed up many times. Antigen specificity is unknown. Findings of the study overall: Ophthalmopathy was distinguished from stable hyperthyroidism by 13 V-J signatures. Blood shared most expanded thyroid clonotypes above 0.001.

Exclusions: uncontrolled infection, other autoimmune disease, pregnancy, lactation. Clinical symptoms, serum thyroxine and TRAb, thyroid ultrasound and orbital computed tomography were used for the diagnoses. The V end lost 3 bases, the J end lost 3 bases, and 9 bases lay between the germline ends. The germline V gene has CDR1 MNHNS and CDR2 SASEGT. This CDR3 is 14 amino acids long. The TCR beta CDR3 regions underwent amplification using RNA transcripts as the source. A set of HTBI primers served as the primers for a first-round RT-PCR of the TCR CDR3. TCRdb independently ran MiXCR on the multiplex PCR reads; one entry per CDR3 protein. The repertoire includes roughly 500,000 distinct CDR3 sequences, just over 45% of them detected once, and 15% to 20% sits in the top ten.

The clonotype comes from an adult woman with Graves' disease, either hyperthyroidism or ophthalmopathy (not recorded which). The chain is built from TRBV6-1 and TRBJ1-5; no clear D gene. Material: peripheral blood or thyroid tissue (not recorded which). The CDR3 reads CASSDPVHNQPQHF. CDR3 bases: TGTGCCAGCAGTGACCCCGTACACAATCAGCCCCAGCATTTT.